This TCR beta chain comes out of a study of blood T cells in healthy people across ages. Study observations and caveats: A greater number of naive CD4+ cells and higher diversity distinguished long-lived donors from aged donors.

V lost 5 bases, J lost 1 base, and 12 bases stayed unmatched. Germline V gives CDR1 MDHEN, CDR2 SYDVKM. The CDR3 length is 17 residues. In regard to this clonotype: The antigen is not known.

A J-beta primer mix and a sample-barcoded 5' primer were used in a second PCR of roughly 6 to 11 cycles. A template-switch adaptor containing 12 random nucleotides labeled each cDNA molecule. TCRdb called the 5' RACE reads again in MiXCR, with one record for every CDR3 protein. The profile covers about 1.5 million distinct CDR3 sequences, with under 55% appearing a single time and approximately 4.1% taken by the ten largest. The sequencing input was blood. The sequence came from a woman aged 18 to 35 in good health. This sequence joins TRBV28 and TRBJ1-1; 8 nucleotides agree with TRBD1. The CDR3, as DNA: TGTGCCAGCAGTCAGACCGGGGGGACAGGCCCGAACACTGAAGCTTTCTTT. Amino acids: CASSQTGGTGPNTEAFF.